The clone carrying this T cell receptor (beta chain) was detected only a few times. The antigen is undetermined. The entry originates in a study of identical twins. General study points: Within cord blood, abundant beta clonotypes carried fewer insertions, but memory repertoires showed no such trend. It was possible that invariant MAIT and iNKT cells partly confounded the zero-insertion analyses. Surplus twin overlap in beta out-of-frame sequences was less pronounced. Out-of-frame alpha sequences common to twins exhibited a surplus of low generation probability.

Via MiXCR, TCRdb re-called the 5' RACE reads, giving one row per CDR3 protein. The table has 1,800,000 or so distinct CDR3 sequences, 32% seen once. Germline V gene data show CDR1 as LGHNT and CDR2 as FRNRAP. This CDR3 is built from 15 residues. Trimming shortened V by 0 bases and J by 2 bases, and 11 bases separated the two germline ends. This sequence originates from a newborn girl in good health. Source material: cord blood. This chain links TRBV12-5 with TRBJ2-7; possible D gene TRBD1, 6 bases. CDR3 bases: TGTGCTAGTGGTTTGGTACTAGGGACAACCTACGAGCAGTACTTC. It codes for CASGLVLGTTYEQYF.